What follows describes a single T cell receptor beta chain. Its antigen target is currently unknown. Base qualities are not provided; no much larger clone lies one nucleotide away. The collaborating institutions used their own protocols to collect whole blood in K2EDTA tubes. For TCRbeta analysis, collaborators shipped samples in one of three forms: frozen whole blood, isolated PBMCs, or DNA extracted from either of those sample types. This sample was included in a study of blood T cell repertoires in COVID-19 (dated by TCRdb to 2020 to 2021). Turning to the overall study: Collaborator samples came from the United States, Italy and Spain and covered acute and convalescent phases of COVID-19. The samples were drawn from the first 160 participants of the ongoing ImmuneRACE study and from roughly 1,300 subjects provided by 6 global collaborators. The repertoires were released in a freely available public database meant as a resource for research on the immune response to SARS-CoV-2. Where HLA class I and class II types were available, the types were taken from metadata supplied by the sample provider, not from assay-based typing. The material from the prospective study consisted of cDNA or gDNA derived from T cells, B-cell-depleted T cells, or PBMCs. Subjects who had been exposed to COVID-19, were actively infected with it, or had recovered from it provided the deeply sampled blood TCRbeta repertoires that made up the dataset. Sample metadata almost always included a de-identified subject ID, COVID-19 status, age in years and sex.

Trimmed from V: 5 bases; trimmed from J: 6 bases; junction bases lacking a gene match: 11. The cysteine opens and the phenylalanine closes a CDR3 of 15 amino acids. Of all the DNA, just the CDR3 is kept, 45 bases in frame from base 1. General conclusions and limits of the study: Clinical and demographic metadata were provided uncurated, with the amount varying by source and participant.

The immunoSEQ Assay, a bias-controlled multiplex PCR, was used to amplify TCRbeta CDR3 regions from genomic DNA. Concerning the study's data processing: Nucleated cell counts per sample were estimated from amplification of reference gene primers within the assay. To quantify the absolute abundance of each unique TCRbeta CDR3 rearrangement, sequence reads were collapsed and filtered. For each sample, productive Simpson clonality was calculated by taking the square root of Simpson's diversity index across productive rearrangements. Imported from immuneACCESS, the table was reduced by TCRdb to in-frame sequences with V and J called. These copies leave out some clones; in studies compared against another copy, an unresolved V gene accounts for under half, and the cause of the remainder is not known. V and J calls and clone size follow that table, whereas D and trimming were derived from the DNA. The sample records 95,000 to 100,000 clones, more than 70% of which are singletons. The top ten clonotypes cover roughly 10% of the sample.

In this chain, TRBV23-1 is recombined with TRBJ2-7, and 9 bases in between align with TRBD1. TRBV23-1 is marked as an open reading frame, function uncertain. The TCR comes from a woman in her twenties or thirties with acute or convalescent COVID-19. Sequenced: peripheral blood. The CDR3 has the sequence CASSNPGQGHAEQYF. Read as DNA, the sequence is TGCGCCAGCAGTAATCCGGGACAGGGTCATGCCGAGCAGTACTTC.